This T cell receptor (beta chain) was captured in a study of blood T cells in healthy people across ages. Comment on this clonotype: Its antigen remains unidentified.

Whole-study findings and limits: Diversity estimates from one million T cells were considered underestimates. Leaving the PBMCs unsorted stopped any conclusive comparison of naive versus antigen-experienced cells. Roughly linear declines in TCR beta diversity per million T cells occurred with age. Strong correlation linked observed beta diversity and percent naive T cells.

The second PCR ran roughly 6 to 11 cycles with a sample-barcoded 5' primer and J-beta primers. In TCRdb, the 5' RACE reads were re-called with MiXCR into one record per CDR3 protein. The sample consists of about 680,000 distinct CDR3 sequences, around half of them appearing once. This CDR3 spans 13 amino acids. The V gene's germline CDR1 is MDHEN and CDR2 SYDVKM. Sequences were obtained from blood. This rearrangement joins TRBV28 to TRBJ2-5; 9 bases are shared with TRBD1. The better agreement between TRBJ2-7 and the DNA end casts doubt on the J call. The sequence was obtained from a woman aged 60 to 75 in good health. Here the CDR3 DNA reads TGTGCCAGCGGGGACAGGGTAATTTACGAGCAGTACTTC. Amino acid sequence: CASGDRVIYEQYF.